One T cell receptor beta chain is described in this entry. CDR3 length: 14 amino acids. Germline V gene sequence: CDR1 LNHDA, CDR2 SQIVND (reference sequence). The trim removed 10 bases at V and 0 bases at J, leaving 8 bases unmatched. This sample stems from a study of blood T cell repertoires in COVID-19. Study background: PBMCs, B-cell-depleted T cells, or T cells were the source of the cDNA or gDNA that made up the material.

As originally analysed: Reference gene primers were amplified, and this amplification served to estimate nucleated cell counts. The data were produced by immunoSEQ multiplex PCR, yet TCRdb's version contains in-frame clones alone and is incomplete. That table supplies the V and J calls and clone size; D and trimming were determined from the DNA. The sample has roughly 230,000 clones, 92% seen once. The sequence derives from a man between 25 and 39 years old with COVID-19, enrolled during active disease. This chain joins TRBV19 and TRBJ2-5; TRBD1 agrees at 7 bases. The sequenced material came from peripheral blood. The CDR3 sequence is CATGQVSDQETQYF. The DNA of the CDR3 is TGTGCCACCGGACAGGTCTCTGACCAAGAGACCCAGTACTTC.